Shown below are 15 T cell receptor beta chains from a single sample sequenced in a study of cytomegalovirus exposure and HLA in healthy donors. The primer mix had 60 Vbeta and 13 Jbeta primers. Sequencing used immunoSEQ multiplex PCR; TCRdb keeps in-frame clones, though not all of them. The sample yields about 200,000 clones, 80% to 85% seen once. Source material: PBMCs. Receptors were obtained from a woman in her forties or fifties in good health and CMV-seropositive.

V gene TRBV5-6 combines with J gene TRBJ1-2, with 11 bases lining up with TRBD1. The J segment lost 2 bases and the V segment lost 3 bases, leaving 0 bases of the junction unmatched. Germline V gene sequence: CDR1 SGHDT, CDR2 YYEEEE. This CDR3 region has 14 residues. The CDR3 DNA is TGTGCCAGCAGCTGGACAGGGGGCAACTATGGCTACACCTTC. It encodes CASSWTGGNYGYTF.

The chain joins TRBV2 to TRBJ1-4; D not certain. Germline V lookup: CDR1 SNHLY, CDR2 FYNNEI. Trimming took off 7 bases at V and 6 bases at J, with 18 bases between the two ends. The CDR3 spans 15 residues. CDR3 protein: CASTLPTKMDEKLFF. CDR3 in DNA: TGTGCCAGCACCCTGCCCACAAAAATGGATGAAAAACTGTTTTTT.

The rearrangement joins TRBV2 to TRBJ2-5; 7 bases are shared with TRBD2. Trimming took 4 bases from V and 4 from J; bases not matched to a gene: 3. Germline-derived CDR1 and CDR2 are SNHLY and FYNNEI. The CDR3 runs 13 residues. The CDR3 DNA is TGTGCCAGCAGTGGGGGCGGGAGAGAGACCCAGTACTTC. Residues: CASSGGGRETQYF.

V usage is TRBV5-6 and J usage is TRBJ1-4; D is possibly TRBD1 (6 bases). Deletions cut 2 bases from V and 7 bases from J, with 18 bases between. Germline CDR1 and CDR2: SGHDT and YYEEEE. This CDR3 spans 16 amino acids. In DNA form, the CDR3 reads TGTGCCAGCAGCTTCCGGACAGACCCCGACAGTGAAAAACTGTTTTTT. It specifies CASSFRTDPDSEKLFF.

This chain links TRBV4-1 with TRBJ2-5; 10 nucleotides align to TRBD2. This CDR3 has 16 amino acids. Germline trimming cut 4 bases from V and 5 bases from J; bases unmatched to any gene: 10. The germline gives CDR1 MGHRA, CDR2 YSYEKL. The CDR3 sequence: CASSRSGTSALETQYF. CDR3 DNA: TGCGCCAGCAGCCGATCCGGGACTAGCGCGTTGGAGACCCAGTACTTC.

The V gene is TRBV28, the J gene TRBJ2-1; 12 bases are shared with TRBD2. Losses at the gene ends were 4 bases for V and 3 bases for J; bases not matched to a gene: 4. Germline V CDR1 and CDR2: MDHEN, SYDVKM. This CDR3 region has 16 residues. In nucleotides, the CDR3 is TGTGCCAGCAGTTCGTCTAGCGGGGGGGTCTACAATGAGCAGTTCTTC. This gives the protein CASSSSSGGVYNEQFF.

The chain is built from TRBV7-9 and TRBJ1-2; TRBD1 aligns across 9 bases. V trimming: 4 bases; J trimming: 2 bases; junction bases outside the gene matches: 8. The CDR3 extends over 16 amino acids. Germline-derived CDR1 and CDR2 are SEHNR and FQNEAQ (reference sequence). The CDR3 protein is CASSSFMGQGNYGYTF. The CDR3 DNA follows: TGTGCCAGCAGCTCATTCATGGGACAGGGAAACTATGGCTACACCTTC.

The chain recombines TRBV5-1 with TRBJ2-3, with 11 bases matching TRBD2. The length of the CDR3 is 15 residues. V was pared by 5 bases and J by 3 bases, with 5 bases of the junction left unmatched. Germline V gives CDR1 SGHRS, CDR2 YFSETQ. The CDR3, as DNA: TGCGCCAGCAGACTAGCGGGAGCGGGAACAGATACGCAGTATTTT. Amino acid sequence: CASRLAGAGTDTQYF.

V and J are TRBV6-5 and TRBJ2-5, with 7 bases identical to TRBD2. The tail of the sequence fits TRBJ2-7 better, so the J call may be wrong. The CDR3 covers 14 residues. Germline loops: CDR1 MNHEY, CDR2 SVGAGI. CDR3 sequence reads: CASSLADTSYEQYF. Here the CDR3 DNA reads TGTGCCAGCAGCCTAGCGGACACCTCCTACGAGCAGTACTTC.

V usage is TRBV2 and J usage is TRBJ1-1; possibly TRBD1 for D (5 bases). CDR3 length equals 12 residues. Germline assignment: CDR1 SNHLY and CDR2 FYNNEI. Trimming took 1 base from V and 10 from J, leaving 10 bases between them. This CDR3 reads CASSEGGRVAFF. CDR3 in DNA: TGTGCCAGCAGTGAAGGGGGCCGGGTAGCTTTCTTT.

The CDR3 DNA reads TGTGCCACCAAACGGGGGGAGGGGGACTACGAGCAGTACTTC. This codes for CATKRGEGDYEQYF. The gene calls are TRBV7-6 and TRBJ2-7; tentative D call: TRBD2 (7 bases). This CDR3 has 14 amino acids. Per germline, CDR1 SGHVS and CDR2 FNYEAQ. V was shortened by 10 bases and J by 3 bases, with 19 bases between the two germline ends.

This clone came up a few times. The chain joins TRBV6-5 to TRBJ2-7; 7 positions agree with TRBD2. Germline lookup yields CDR1 MNHEY and CDR2 SVGAGI. The V gene end was trimmed by 2 bases and the J gene end by 3 bases; junction bases not matched to a gene: 4. CDR3 length: 14 residues. As DNA, the CDR3 is TGTGCCAGCAGTTACGCGGGAGAGAACTACGAGCAGTACTTC. Encoded protein: CASSYAGENYEQYF.

The chain is built from TRBV5-6 and TRBJ1-6, with D maybe TRBD1 (6 bases). Germline V gene lookup returns CDR1 SGHDT and CDR2 YYEEEE. Trimming stripped 0 bases from V and 5 bases from J, with 9 bases between. The CDR3 length is 15 residues. This chain's CDR3 is CASSLGGRDNSPLHF. In DNA form, the CDR3 reads TGTGCCAGCAGCTTGGGGGGGCGGGATAATTCACCCCTCCACTTT.

The chain employs TRBV19 and TRBJ1-6; 8 bases align to TRBD1. Germline V CDR1 and CDR2: LNHDA, SQIVND (reference sequence). Germline trimming cut 3 bases from V and 7 bases from J; bases unmatched to any gene: 5. There are 15 residues in the CDR3. CDR3 region: CASSMLDRENSPLHF. As DNA, the CDR3 is TGTGCCAGTAGTATGCTGGACAGGGAGAATTCACCCCTCCACTTT.

The chain has TRBV19 and TRBJ2-1, with D hard to call. This CDR3 has 15 residues. Trimming cost V 9 bases and J 0 bases, with 15 bases left between them. Per germline, CDR1 LNHDA and CDR2 SQIVND (reference sequence). CDR3 sequence reads: CASRPQVSSYNEQFF. Written as DNA, the CDR3 is TGTGCCAGCAGGCCCCAGGTTAGCTCCTACAATGAGCAGTTCTTC. The whole variable domain, filled in from reference TRBV19 and TRBJ2-1, reads DGGITQSPKYLFRKEGQNVTLSCEQNLNHDAMYWYRQDPGQGLRLIYYSQIVNDFQKGDIAEGYSVSREKKESFPLTVTSAQKNPTAFYLCASRPQVSSYNEQFFGPGTRLTVL.